This T cell receptor (beta chain) appears in the sequencing data of a study of cytomegalovirus exposure and HLA in healthy donors (dated by TCRdb to about 2017). With regard to the full study: According to an earlier analysis of around 600 of the donors, 200 million or so T cells yielded roughly 100 million unique TCR beta sequences and about 300 Gb of sequence data. Approximately 300 gigabases of sequencing data and around 80 million unique TCR sequences made up an early release that covered approximately 620 HLA-typed donors. The genetic ancestry cluster associated with self-reported Caucasian donors included 81% of the roughly 410 genotyped donors. The study aimed to test whether cataloging public T cell receptors could reveal signatures of past pathogen exposure. Using immunosequencing, the study profiled T cell repertoires from 500 to 800 subjects and related those repertoires to cytomegalovirus serostatus. Besides the first cohort of hundreds of subjects, a separate validation cohort made up of about 120 different subjects was used. To predict cytomegalovirus infection status, the study combined high-throughput TCR immunosequencing, statistical association of individual TCRs with disease status, and machine learning. To study patterns of TCR occurrence, a later analysis re-analyzed previously published TCR beta repertoires from around 700 donors and added high-resolution HLA genotyping. Rather than using new phenotypic data, the later analysis identified candidate immune exposures from TCR beta sequences and from how often those sequences occurred across donors. To decide whether each TCR beta V gene segment behaved as functional or pseudogenic, an earlier analysis of some 570 of the donors relied on high-throughput TCR beta sequencing. Donor age, sex, ethnicity and CMV serostatus were compiled together with the repertoire data. A later genetic analysis used genome-wide SNP genotypes for about 60% of the roughly 670 donors, treating that subset as a discovery cohort. All discovery cohort repertoires had been generated using a single sequencing platform. Class I and class II HLA loci were covered by the typing at four-digit resolution. The number of donors typed differed by locus, with about 629-640 for A, B, C, DRB1 and DQB1, around 560 for DQA1, 600 to 610 for DPA1, and some 440 for DPB1. Because of strong linkage in the cohort, roughly five DR-DQ haplotypes were treated as single units for association and clustering. On average, roughly 200,000 unique TCR beta nucleotide sequences were sequenced per donor among some 420 genotyped donors of the cohort, with roughly 18% of those sequences being non-productive.

The table lists this clone with a count of one. Its antigen is currently not known. No base-level quality is on record; no much larger clone is a single base apart. On the study overall, not on this receptor specifically: Only TCR beta chains were sequenced in this cohort, and the absence of alpha or paired-chain data limited detectable features. A further reported finding was that TCR beta sequences accurately predicted the HLA-A and HLA-B alleles for most subjects in the first cohort. Most TCR sequences were observed very rarely across donors, whereas some public TCRs were present in many individuals. A later analysis found that most CMV-associated TCR beta chains appeared HLA-restricted, with HLA associations seemingly driven largely by CMV exposure. Broadly in line with IMGT annotations, most TCR beta V segments showed up in productive rearrangements about 87% or about 30% of the time in an earlier analysis of 450 to 750 of the donors. Several of the top co-occurrence clusters appeared to be linked to parvovirus B19, influenza, CMV and Epstein-Barr virus, according to a later analysis. Correlated functional status among segregating V segments might reflect linkage disequilibrium, but an unknown experimental factor could not be ruled out. A later genetic analysis associated a missense DCLRE1C variant with V-gene and J-gene trimming of TCR beta chains, and an independent cohort replicated the association. Strong co-occurrence of HLA alleles, especially DR and DQ, made assigning TCR associations to individual alleles difficult. Compared with equally common non-associated chains, HLA-associated TCR beta chains in a later analysis were more clonally expanded and had lower generation probabilities. Because the 87-base-pair reads could not distinguish some IMGT-functional V segments, including TRBV6-2 and TRBV6-3, those segments were excluded. A group of highly shared sequence variants was considered likely to be a technical artifact of the sequencing pipeline. A total of some 180 TCR beta chains were listed by the study as associated with cytomegalovirus. In vitro tests confirmed that a few of the cytomegalovirus-associated TCR beta chains recognize cytomegalovirus antigens. A later analysis associated 15,000 to 20,000 TCR beta sequences with specific HLA alleles at a false discovery rate of 0.05. The classifier was reported to diagnose cytomegalovirus status with high specificity and sensitivity in both the original and validation cohorts. The only immune exposure information available for the cohort was CMV serostatus. A later genetic analysis reported fewer N-insertions in productive TCRs among donors in an Asian-associated ancestry cluster than the roughly 620-donor mean. Because counts were too low, approximately 15 rarely observed V segments, including chromosome 9 orphons, were excluded from the earlier analysis of a few hundred of the donors. Because HLA typing was unavailable for some donors at each locus, only the typed subset was used in association tests. It was suggested by the authors that the approach could potentially be generalized to other disease states and immunological phenotypes. Roughly uniform sequencing depth across donors was assumed in presence/absence analyses, although this assumption may not hold. A later analysis found that TCR association rates varied across HLA loci, with DRB1 alleles showing the most associated TCRs and HLA-C alleles the fewest.

The germline ends are 11 bases apart after V is trimmed by 5 bases and J by 4 bases. Measured from the cysteine to the phenylalanine, the CDR3 is 14 residues long. Of the read, only the CDR3 DNA is kept; its 42 bases are in frame from base 1. The germline V gene specifies SGHAT as CDR1 and FQNNGV as CDR2. Receptors were amplified or captured by the immunoSEQ multiplex PCR assay. The multiplex PCR relied on a mix of 60 forward primers for TCR Vbeta segments and 13 reverse primers for TCR Jbeta segments. A multiplex PCR assay on genomic DNA amplified the CDR3 region of rearranged TCR beta genes. Amplified TCR beta libraries were sequenced as 87-base-pair reads on the Illumina HiSeq System. Concerning the study's data processing: A later analysis tallied approximately 87 million unique TCR beta chains across the 700 or so repertoires, and approximately 12 million of those chains were shared by two or more donors. A nearest-neighbor algorithm error-corrected the raw reads and collapsed the reads into unique sequences, merging closely related sequences to remove PCR and sequencing errors. To assign V, D and J gene segments, CDR3 sequences were aligned to IMGT reference sequences. For a sequence to be retained, a match of at least six nucleotides was required to both a V gene segment and a J gene segment. Rearrangements were classified as productive when the CDR3 lacked stop codons and remained in frame with V and J, and all other rearrangements were classified as non-productive. Following IMGT convention, CDR3 was defined as the stretch from the second conserved V-encoded cysteine up to the conserved J-encoded phenylalanine. The earlier analysis of 587 of the donors excluded any sequence lacking an unambiguous match to a single V gene segment. An earlier analysis of a few hundred of the donors called V segments functional above 56.7% productive rearrangements and segregating when the between-donor standard deviation exceeded 5%. A statistical classification framework was developed to diagnose cytomegalovirus status using the catalog of TCR beta chain sequences. In a later analysis, TCR nucleotide sequences were compared against IMGT/GENE-DB human TR gene sequences so that V and J genes could be assigned. A later analysis assigned CDR3 sequences and most-parsimonious VDJ recombination scenarios with the TCRdist pipeline. In a later analysis, every TCR beta chain was defined by the combination of its CDR3 amino acid sequence and its V-gene family, and reads without a unique V-gene family were dropped. As a way to deal with suspected cross-contamination and a sequencing artifact, a later analysis dropped 450 to 700 nucleotide sequences that were highly shared and had low generation probability. A later analysis calculated a clonal expansion index for each public chain from normalized within-repertoire ranks of inferred template counts. Generation probabilities in a later analysis came from a VDJ recombination model fitted to out-of-frame rearrangements, and those results were checked against IGoR. Hypergeometric tests were used in a later analysis to score TCR-TCR, TCR-HLA and TCR-CMV co-occurrence, with a repertoire-size bias correction applied to the TCR pairs. To estimate false discovery rates, a later analysis permuted the HLA or CMV assignments 20 times. A later analysis grouped co-occurring TCRs with DBSCAN, adding TCRdist sequence similarity when clustering within HLA-allele-positive subsets. For co-occurrence clustering, repertoires with fewer than 30,000 or more than 120,000 public chains were excluded, along with roughly five repertoires with anomalous nucleotide sharing. Not all clones reach the TCRdb copy of this immuneACCESS table, which keeps in-frame sequences only. Checked studies attribute under half of the gap to unresolved V genes and leave the rest unexplained. V, J and clone size are taken as reported in that table, and D and trimming were inferred from the DNA itself. The sample includes about 180,000 clones, with over 70% observed a single time. Less than 0.65% of the sample is taken by the ten largest.

The cohort was made up of about 670 healthy bone marrow donors. Cohort members were all nominally healthy when sampled, although unrecorded immune exposures were likely present. The donor tested CMV seronegative and was one of the 352 seronegative cohort members. A peripheral blood sample was collected from each donor, and TCR beta sequencing was performed on peripheral blood mononuclear cells. Genomic DNA was extracted from the blood cell samples with the Qiagen DNeasy Blood Extraction Kit. The sample taken for sequencing was PBMCs. This receptor was obtained from a woman in her 50s in good health and CMV-seronegative. The chain is assembled from TRBV11-2 and TRBJ2-2; matching of 6 bases hints at TRBD2 as the D gene. The CDR3 region reads CASSLAGITGELFF. Read as DNA, the sequence is TGTGCCAGCAGCCTGGCGGGGATCACCGGGGAGCTGTTTTTT.